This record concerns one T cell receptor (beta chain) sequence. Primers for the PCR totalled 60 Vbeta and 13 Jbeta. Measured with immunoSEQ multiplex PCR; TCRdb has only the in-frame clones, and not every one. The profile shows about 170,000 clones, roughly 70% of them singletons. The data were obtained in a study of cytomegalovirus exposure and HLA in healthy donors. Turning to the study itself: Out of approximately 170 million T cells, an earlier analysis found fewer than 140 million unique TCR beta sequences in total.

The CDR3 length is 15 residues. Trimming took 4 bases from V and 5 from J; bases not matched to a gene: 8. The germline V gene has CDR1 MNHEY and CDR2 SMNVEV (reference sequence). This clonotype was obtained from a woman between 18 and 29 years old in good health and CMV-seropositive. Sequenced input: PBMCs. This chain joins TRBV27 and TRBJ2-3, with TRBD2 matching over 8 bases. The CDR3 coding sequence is TGTGCCAGCAGTTGGGGACTAGGGGGAAAAGATACGCAGTATTTT. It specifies CASSWGLGGKDTQYF.